The rows below give T cell receptor beta chains drawn from one sample of a study of blood T cell repertoires in COVID-19. Measured with immunoSEQ multiplex PCR; TCRdb has only the in-frame clones, and not every one. Of 45,000 to 55,000 clones listed, about three quarters were seen once; the top ten hold just under 15%. Sequences were obtained from peripheral blood. These TCRs come from a human donor with active or convalescent COVID-19. The donor label of this sample is uncertain. Both conserved end residues are part of each CDR3. The order of the fields is J gene, V gene, D gene, clone size, CDR3 protein, CDR3 DNA. The D gene is left open where the match is weak. The size field is filled for only some rows; it gives once, few, many or a size class.

j_gene: TRBJ1-1; v_gene: TRBV14; d_gene: TRBD1; abundance: -; CDR3aa: CASSQDVSFRDRREFNTEAFF; CDR3nt: TGTGCCAGCAGCCAAGATGTGTCATTCCGGGACAGGAGAGAATTTAACACTGAAGCTTTCTTT
j_gene: TRBJ1-2; v_gene: TRBV19; d_gene: -; abundance: -; CDR3aa: CASSMYSGRANYGYTF; CDR3nt: TGTGCCAGTAGTATGTACTCCGGGAGAGCTAACTATGGCTACACCTTC
j_gene: TRBJ1-5; v_gene: TRBV4-2; d_gene: -; abundance: -; CDR3aa: CASSQESSRVQPQHF; CDR3nt: TGTGCCAGCAGCCAAGAATCATCCAGGGTACAGCCCCAGCATTTT
j_gene: TRBJ1-5; v_gene: TRBV24-1; d_gene: -; abundance: -; CDR3aa: CATSDPAFGQPQHF; CDR3nt: TGTGCCACCAGTGATCCCGCGTTCGGGCAGCCCCAGCATTTT
j_gene: TRBJ1-1; v_gene: TRBV20-1; d_gene: -; abundance: -; CDR3aa: CSASWGREAFF; CDR3nt: TGCAGTGCTAGTTGGGGCAGGGAAGCTTTCTTT
j_gene: TRBJ2-2; v_gene: TRBV2; d_gene: TRBD2; abundance: -; CDR3aa: CASKRREAGELFF; CDR3nt: TGTGCCAGCAAACGTCGGGAGGCCGGGGAGCTGTTTTTT
j_gene: TRBJ1-1; v_gene: TRBV19; d_gene: -; abundance: once; CDR3aa: CASSIGAMNTEAFF; CDR3nt: TGTGCCAGTAGTATTGGGGCTATGAACACTGAAGCTTTCTTT
j_gene: TRBJ1-4; v_gene: TRBV2; d_gene: TRBD1; abundance: -; CDR3aa: CASSESGTGQEKLFF; CDR3nt: TGTGCCAGCAGTGAATCGGGGACAGGGCAAGAAAAACTGTTTTTT
j_gene: TRBJ1-1; v_gene: TRBV9; d_gene: -; abundance: -; CDR3aa: CASSAREANTEAFF; CDR3nt: TGTGCCAGCAGCGCCAGGGAGGCCAACACTGAAGCTTTCTTT
j_gene: TRBJ1-5; v_gene: TRBV24-1; d_gene: -; abundance: -; CDR3aa: CAPQDQPQHF; CDR3nt: TGTGCCCCACAGGATCAGCCCCAGCATTTT
j_gene: TRBJ2-1; v_gene: TRBV5-5; d_gene: -; abundance: -; CDR3aa: CASSLISEVYNEQFF; CDR3nt: TGTGCCAGCAGCTTGATTAGTGAAGTCTACAATGAGCAGTTCTTC
j_gene: TRBJ1-1; v_gene: TRBV5-6; d_gene: TRBD1; abundance: few; CDR3aa: CASSQGDRENTEAFF; CDR3nt: TGTGCCAGCAGCCAGGGGGATCGGGAGAACACTGAAGCTTTCTTT
j_gene: TRBJ1-4; v_gene: TRBV2; d_gene: -; abundance: -; CDR3aa: CASSVEGVTNEKLFF; CDR3nt: TGTGCCAGCAGTGTTGAGGGGGTAACTAATGAAAAACTGTTTTTT
j_gene: TRBJ2-5; v_gene: TRBV24-1; d_gene: TRBD2; abundance: -; CDR3aa: CATSAALAGGLRETQYF; CDR3nt: TGTGCCACCAGTGCGGCACTAGCGGGAGGACTTAGAGAGACCCAGTACTTC
j_gene: TRBJ2-7; v_gene: TRBV9; d_gene: TRBD2; abundance: -; CDR3aa: CASSGTGTSGSEQYF; CDR3nt: TGTGCCAGCAGCGGGACCGGGACTAGCGGGTCCGAGCAGTACTTC
j_gene: TRBJ1-2; v_gene: TRBV5-4; d_gene: -; abundance: -; CDR3aa: CASSLEGGYGYTF; CDR3nt: TGTGCCAGCAGCTTGGAGGGGGGGTATGGCTACACCTTC
j_gene: TRBJ1-1; v_gene: TRBV5-1; d_gene: TRBD1; abundance: -; CDR3aa: CASRTGTGGMNTEAFF; CDR3nt: TGCGCCAGCAGGACAGGGACAGGGGGGATGAACACTGAAGCTTTCTTT
j_gene: TRBJ1-2; v_gene: TRBV7-8; d_gene: -; abundance: -; CDR3aa: CASSLTGFYGYTF; CDR3nt: TGTGCCAGCAGCTTAACAGGCTTCTATGGCTACACCTTC
j_gene: TRBJ1-1; v_gene: TRBV30; d_gene: -; abundance: -; CDR3aa: CAWSQILEAFF; CDR3nt: TGTGCCTGGAGTCAAATACTTGAAGCTTTCTTT
j_gene: TRBJ2-1; v_gene: TRBV5-1; d_gene: -; abundance: -; CDR3aa: CASSSGQNNEQFF; CDR3nt: TGCGCCAGCAGCTCCGGACAGAACAATGAGCAGTTCTTC
j_gene: TRBJ2-1; v_gene: TRBV7-2; d_gene: -; abundance: few; CDR3aa: CASSFGGGNYNEQFF; CDR3nt: TGTGCCAGCAGTTTTGGGGGAGGCAACTACAATGAGCAGTTCTTC
j_gene: TRBJ1-2; v_gene: TRBV28; d_gene: -; abundance: -; CDR3aa: CASNTGGAYGYTF; CDR3nt: TGTGCCAGCAACACGGGCGGGGCCTATGGCTACACCTTC
j_gene: TRBJ1-4; v_gene: TRBV18; d_gene: -; abundance: -; CDR3aa: CASSPPGGANEKLFF; CDR3nt: TGTGCCAGCTCACCACCGGGTGGGGCAAATGAAAAACTGTTTTTT
j_gene: TRBJ2-7; v_gene: TRBV2; d_gene: -; abundance: -; CDR3aa: CASSEVTSSSEQYF; CDR3nt: TGTGCCAGCAGTGAAGTGACATCATCGTCCGAGCAGTACTTC
j_gene: TRBJ1-1; v_gene: TRBV6-6; d_gene: TRBD1; abundance: few; CDR3aa: CASSPDRRNTEAFF; CDR3nt: TGTGCCAGCAGCCCGGACAGGAGGAACACTGAAGCTTTCTTT
j_gene: TRBJ1-2; v_gene: TRBV14; d_gene: -; abundance: -; CDR3aa: CASSQVLGLGGYTF; CDR3nt: TGTGCCAGCAGCCAAGTGCTAGGACTCGGGGGCTACACCTTC
j_gene: TRBJ2-3; v_gene: TRBV11-2; d_gene: -; abundance: -; CDR3aa: CASSIPPRGDTQYF; CDR3nt: TGTGCCAGCAGCATACCCCCCAGGGGAGATACGCAGTATTTT
j_gene: TRBJ2-3; v_gene: TRBV9; d_gene: TRBD2; abundance: once; CDR3aa: CASSVGRASGGGTDTQYF; CDR3nt: TGTGCCAGCAGCGTGGGACGGGCTAGCGGGGGGGGCACAGATACGCAGTATTTT
j_gene: TRBJ2-5; v_gene: TRBV19; d_gene: -; abundance: -; CDR3aa: CASSLQTRGGETQYF; CDR3nt: TGTGCCAGTAGTCTCCAGACACGAGGGGGAGAGACCCAGTACTTC
j_gene: TRBJ2-1; v_gene: TRBV7-8; d_gene: TRBD2; abundance: -; CDR3aa: CASSPESGRAYFF; CDR3nt: TGTGCCAGCAGCCCGGAGAGCGGGAGGGCCTATTTCTTC
j_gene: TRBJ1-1; v_gene: TRBV7-3; d_gene: -; abundance: -; CDR3aa: CASSPRQGTEAFF; CDR3nt: TGTGCCAGCAGCCCCCGTCAGGGAACTGAAGCTTTCTTT
j_gene: TRBJ2-5; v_gene: TRBV5-1; d_gene: -; abundance: few; CDR3aa: CASSLEARIQETQYF; CDR3nt: TGCGCCAGCAGCTTGGAGGCCAGGATCCAAGAGACCCAGTACTTC
j_gene: TRBJ2-3; v_gene: TRBV6-5; d_gene: TRBD1; abundance: -; CDR3aa: CASSYSIQGANTQYF; CDR3nt: TGTGCCAGCAGTTACTCGATCCAGGGGGCGAATACGCAGTATTTT
j_gene: TRBJ1-2; v_gene: TRBV7-6; d_gene: -; abundance: once; CDR3aa: CASSLYETEGYTF; CDR3nt: TGTGCCAGCAGCTTATATGAGACTGAGGGCTACACCTTC
j_gene: TRBJ1-6; v_gene: TRBV7-2; d_gene: TRBD1; abundance: -; CDR3aa: CASSSIQGGGSPLHF; CDR3nt: TGTGCCAGCAGCTCCATACAGGGGGGAGGGTCACCCCTCCACTTT
j_gene: TRBJ1-2; v_gene: TRBV11-1; d_gene: -; abundance: few; CDR3aa: CASSLRAEDFGYTF; CDR3nt: TGTGCCAGCAGCTTAAGGGCGGAGGATTTTGGCTACACCTTC
j_gene: TRBJ1-2; v_gene: TRBV4-1; d_gene: TRBD1; abundance: -; CDR3aa: CASSQVPDRGNYGYTF; CDR3nt: TGCGCCAGCAGCCAAGTACCGGACAGGGGTAACTATGGCTACACCTTC
j_gene: TRBJ1-2; v_gene: TRBV28; d_gene: TRBD1; abundance: few; CDR3aa: CASTSDRALGGYTF; CDR3nt: TGTGCCAGCACCTCGGACAGGGCGCTGGGGGGCTACACCTTC